This TCR beta chain was documented in a study of cytomegalovirus exposure and HLA in healthy donors. Whole-study context: Among about 200 million T cells, an earlier analysis found roughly 110 million unique TCR beta sequences.

CDR3 size: 12 residues. From germline, CDR1 is MNHNS and CDR2 SASEGT. Trimming pared 7 bases from V and 3 bases from J, leaving 10 bases between. Vbeta (60) and Jbeta (13) primers were used in the PCR. Clones were read by immunoSEQ multiplex PCR, and TCRdb kept only the in-frame ones, dropping some. The sample shows around 180,000 clones, 80% of them seen only once. The sequence was obtained from a man between 25 and 39 years old in good health and CMV-seropositive. Sequencing input: PBMCs. V gene TRBV6-1 combines with J gene TRBJ2-7; D might be TRBD2 (5 bases). CDR3 coding DNA: TGTGCCAGCAACCCGGCGGGCTACGAGCAGTACTTC. Its protein product is CASNPAGYEQYF.